This T cell receptor beta chain was recovered during a study of T-cell reconstitution after alpha-beta-depleted transplantation in children. Regarding the study as a whole: Newly made T cells mostly supplied T-cell counts and diversity one year after transplant. Recipient T cells and thymic progenitors that survived gave rise to the high TCRbeta diversity observed at day 60 in some patients. Several hundred graft clones that had expanded were reportedly the source of alpha-beta T cells about two months after transplant.

Germline CDR1 and CDR2: MNHEY and SVGEGT. CDR3 length equals 15 residues. V lost 2 bases, J lost 8 bases, and 8 bases stayed unmatched. TCRbeta library construction was performed incorporating unique molecular identifiers. TCRdb analysed the PCR reads with MiXCR anew, one entry per CDR3 protein. The sample records about 100,000 distinct CDR3 sequences, about 6% being singletons. With regard to this clonotype: Its antigen is not known.

J is TRBJ2-1 and V is TRBV6-2 or TRBV6-3; TRBD2 matches 8 bases. This TCR was recovered from a male patient under 10 years old who had a stem cell transplant for acute lymphoblastic leukemia, so the T cells may come from the graft donor. The sequencing here drew on PBMCs, mostly from graft donor cells, taken 360 days after TCRalphabeta/CD19-depleted stem cell transplant. The CDR3 here is CASSYPWTSHYEQFF. Written as DNA, the CDR3 is TGTGCCAGCAGTTACCCCTGGACTAGCCATTATGAGCAGTTCTTC.